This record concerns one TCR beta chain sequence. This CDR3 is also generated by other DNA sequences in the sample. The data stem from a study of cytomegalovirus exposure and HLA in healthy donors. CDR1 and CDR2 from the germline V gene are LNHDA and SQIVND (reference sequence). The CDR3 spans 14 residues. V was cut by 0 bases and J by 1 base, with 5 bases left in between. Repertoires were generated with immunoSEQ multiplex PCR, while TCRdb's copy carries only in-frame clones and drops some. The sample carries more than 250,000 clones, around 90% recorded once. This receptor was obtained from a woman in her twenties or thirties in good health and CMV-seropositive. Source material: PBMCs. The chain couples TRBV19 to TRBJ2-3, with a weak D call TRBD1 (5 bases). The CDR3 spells CASSIDRGTDTQYF. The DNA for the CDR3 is TGTGCCAGTAGTATAGACAGGGGCACAGATACGCAGTATTTT.